A single T cell receptor (beta chain) is shown here with its context. There is no known antigen for this receptor. Qualities for individual bases were not recorded, and no much larger clone is one base off. These data are taken from a study of Ad26.COV2.S vaccination and SARS-CoV-2 variants listed by TCRdb under 2021. General notes on the study: Donors in the vaccine arm were drawn from COV1001, a multicentre, randomized, double-blind, placebo-controlled phase I-IIa trial testing Ad26.COV2.S in healthy adults. Ad26.COV2.S was administered intramuscularly at a dose of 5x10^10 or 1x10^11 viral particles, either as one shot or as two shots given 56 days apart. Sequencing of the TCRbeta repertoire served to evaluate the specificity and breadth of SARS-CoV-2-reactive T cell receptors following Ad26.COV2.S vaccination. A total of approximately 30 samples were included in the TCR-sequenced set, comprising around 19 Ad26.COV2.S vaccine recipients, 5 placebo recipients and 8 SARS-CoV-2 convalescent individuals. Trial participants were randomized into five groups of five, in which low-dose or high-dose Ad26.COV2.S was given once or twice, or placebo was given on both occasions. Investigators remained blinded to trial group allocation during experiments and outcome assessment.

Reading the germline V gene gives CDR1 MGHRA and CDR2 YSYEKL. The CDR3 sequence holds 11 residues, the cysteine and phenylalanine included. The kept DNA is CDR3 alone, 33 bases in frame from the first base. V is pared back by 2 bases and J by 12 bases, with 8 bases lying between the germline termini. The paper's findings and limits, for the study overall: The authors noted that total T cell responses may have been underestimated by the TCR breadth and depth analyses. Compared with placebo recipients, Ad26.COV2.S recipients showed higher spike-specific TCR breadth (P = 0.0014). The study was not powered to compare responses between vaccine doses or regimens. Vaccine and placebo recipients had comparable non-spike TCR breadth, which fits with the vaccine containing only spike. After vaccination, substantial breadth of spike-specific CD8+ and CD4+ T cell responses was reported.

The immunoSEQ Assay was used to sequence TCRbeta CDR3 regions. After extraction, genomic DNA underwent amplification by bias-controlled multiplex PCR, followed by high-throughput sequencing. In the paper's pipeline: To quantify the absolute abundance of every unique TCRbeta CDR3 region, sequences were collapsed and filtered. T cell fraction was estimated by normalizing TCRbeta template counts to usable DNA, which was measured by amplifying reference genes present in all nucleated cells. Repertoire TCRs were annotated as SARS-CoV-2-specific by exact matching of V gene, CDR3 amino acid sequence and J gene to a known reactive TCR set. MIRA supplied the reference SARS-CoV-2 TCR set, which was filtered for enrichment in COVID-19-positive ImmuneCODE repertoires so that public or cross-reactive TCRs were removed. Based on the MIRA antigens, annotated TCRs were further analysed at the level of specific ORF or position within ORF. Breadth was defined as the number of annotated unique rearrangements divided by the total number of unique productive rearrangements, and depth was defined as the summed frequency of the annotated unique rearrangements. Two-sided Wilcoxon rank-sum tests were used to compare TCR breadth between groups. TCRdb stores this immuneACCESS table with in-frame sequences only. Part of the clones is absent; in the studies checked, under half of the shortfall reflects unresolved V genes, and no reason is known for the rest. The V and J calls and clone size come from that table; D and trimming were worked out from the DNA. In this sample the table shows around 400,000 clones, around nine tenths of which occur a single time. The ten largest clones take up around 2% of the sample.

Per the publication, the treatment or condition label means: roughly 20 received Ad26.COV2.S at low or high dose, single or two shots; several received placebo; per-sample allocation not given. For vaccine and placebo recipients, repertoires were sequenced using samples collected on day 63 after the first injection. Between 29 July and 7 August 2020, Cohort 1b enrolled 25 adults aged 18-55 years at one site in Boston, USA. Ad26.COV2.S consisted of a replication-incompetent adenovirus type 26 vector by which a prefusion-stabilized SARS-CoV-2 spike protein from the original Wuhan strain was expressed.

This material consisted of peripheral blood, taken in a trial of Ad26.COV2.S vaccine versus placebo. This clonotype was obtained from a person aged 18-60 years who received the Ad26.COV2.S COVID-19 vaccine or a placebo. The chain links TRBV4-1 with TRBJ2-1; the D segment cannot be called with confidence. The CDR3 sequence is CASSQFTRQFF. The sequenced DNA is TGCGCCAGCAGCCAATTTACTCGGCAGTTCTTC.